Sequencing of this T cell receptor (beta chain) was carried out in a study of CD8 T cells in ankylosing spondylitis. TCRdb reanalysed the 5' RACE reads using MiXCR and keeps one entry per CDR3 protein. Of 250,000 to 300,000 distinct CDR3 sequences listed, 15% to 20% were seen once; the top ten hold 7.5% to 9.5%. Germline V gene lookup returns CDR1 LGHNA and CDR2 YNFKEQ. V lost 4 bases and J lost 3; bases outside the gene matches: 3. This CDR3 has 15 amino acids. Note on this clonotype: Its antigen is as yet unknown.

Overall study results and limits: Within ankylosing spondylitis blood, a TCR beta motif made up of eight highly homologous variants appeared to be characteristic. Clones tied to disease were said to be significantly enriched in matched ankylosing spondylitis synovial fluid.

This chain links TRBV4-2 with TRBJ2-1; 10 bases map to TRBD2. The sample taken for sequencing was blood, either unsorted or a sorted T cell fraction (not recorded which). The receptor was derived from a male donor with ankylosing spondylitis or in good health (not recorded which). The DNA of the CDR3 is TGTGCCAGCAGCCCTTCTAGCGGGGGCTACAATGAGCAGTTCTTC. It is translated as CASSPSSGGYNEQFF.